This is a list of T cell receptor beta chains from one sample in a study of blood T cell repertoires in COVID-19. The table came from immunoSEQ multiplex PCR; TCRdb's copy has only in-frame clones and leaves some out. The table records 200,000 to 250,000 clones, around 90% of them present only once. What was sequenced was PBMCs or T cells enriched from blood (not recorded which). These TCRs come from a young man who had recovered from COVID-19. The CDR3 runs from the conserved cysteine through the conserved F or W. D genes are given only for firm matches. Clone size is given for some rows only: seen once, a few or many times, or a class if the clone is expanded.

size | D | J | V | DNA | CDR3
- | TRBD1 | TRBJ1-4 | TRBV4-1 | TGCGCCAGCAGCGGGACAGAAGAAAAACTGTTTTTT | CASSGTEEKLFF
- | TRBD2 | TRBJ2-7 | TRBV9 | TGTGCCAGCAGCGTAGGAGGCGGGAGTCTTTTGGGAGAGCAGTACTTC | CASSVGGGSLLGEQYF
- | TRBD1 | TRBJ2-1 | TRBV29-1 | TGCAGCGTTGAAGACAGGGGGCTCCTGTACAATGAGCAGTTCTTC | CSVEDRGLLYNEQFF
- | - | TRBJ1-2 | TRBV3-1/TRBV3-2 | TGTGCCAGCAGCCCCACTTTGCGGGTCGGCTATGGCTACACCTTC | CASSPTLRVGYGYTF
- | - | TRBJ2-2 | TRBV28 | TGTGCCAGCAGCCCATTTTACCTGGGCTATGGCTCCGGGGAGCTGTTTTTT | CASSPFYLGYGSGELFF
- | TRBD2 | TRBJ2-7 | TRBV15 | TGTGCCACCAGCAGAGATCGGGGCGGGAGGGCCTACGAGCAGTACTTC | CATSRDRGGRAYEQYF
- | TRBD1 | TRBJ1-1 | TRBV9 | TGTGCCAGCAGCAAATACGACAGGGCGGAAGCTTTCTTT | CASSKYDRAEAFF
- | TRBD1 | TRBJ2-3 | TRBV18 | TGTGCCAGCTCACCTCAGGGGGCGCAAACAGATACGCAGTATTTT | CASSPQGAQTDTQYF
- | TRBD1 | TRBJ2-7 | TRBV4-2 | TGTGCCAGCAGCCAAGACGCAGGGTCACAGGGGTCCTACGAGCAGTACTTC | CASSQDAGSQGSYEQYF
- | TRBD1 | TRBJ2-5 | TRBV28 | TGTGCCAGCAGTTGGGGACCAGGGGGGACCCAGTACTTC | CASSWGPGGTQYF
- | TRBD1 | TRBJ1-2 | TRBV5-1 | TGCGCCAGCAGCTTCCGGGACAGGGAGGATGGCTACACCTTC | CASSFRDREDGYTF
- | - | TRBJ2-2 | TRBV2 | TGTGCCACCCGGGGGATCGACACCGGGGAGCTGTTTTTT | CATRGIDTGELFF
once | TRBD1 | TRBJ1-1 | TRBV5-1 | TGCGCCAGCAGCTTGGCGGGACAGGGTTTGCCTGAAGCTTTCTTT | CASSLAGQGLPEAFF
- | - | TRBJ2-5 | TRBV5-6 | TGTGCCAGCAGCTTGGCCCCCGCGGAGACCCAGTACTTC | CASSLAPAETQYF
- | TRBD2 | TRBJ2-1 | TRBV30 | TGTGCCTGGAGTTCCCGTGTGTCGGGGGGGGCCTGGAATGAGCAGTTCTTC | CAWSSRVSGGAWNEQFF
- | - | TRBJ1-5 | TRBV19 | TGTGCCAGTAACGGACTCTTGGATGGGTATCAGCCCCAGCATTTT | CASNGLLDGYQPQHF
- | - | TRBJ2-2 | TRBV11-3 | TGTGCCAGCAGCCCCACGGGGGCGGGAGCGATCGGGGAGCTGTTTTTT | CASSPTGAGAIGELFF
once | - | TRBJ1-6 | TRBV27 | TGTGCCAGCGGTCTGGGGGGTAATTCACCCCTCCACTTT | CASGLGGNSPLHF
- | TRBD1 | TRBJ1-2 | TRBV5-4 | TGTGCCAGCAGCTCAGGACAGGGGGGCTATGGCTACACCTTC | CASSSGQGGYGYTF
- | - | TRBJ2-2 | TRBV4-3 | TGCGCCAGCAGCCCCAACTGGTCGGGCGGGGAGCTGTTTTTT | CASSPNWSGGELFF
once | TRBD1 | TRBJ2-3 | TRBV5-1 | TGCGCCAGCAGCTCGGGACAGGGCACCACAGATACGCAGTATTTT | CASSSGQGTTDTQYF
- | TRBD2 | TRBJ2-1 | TRBV27 | TGTGCCAGCAGTCACATACCTCCGGGACTAGCGGGAGAGTACAATGAGCAGTTCTTC | CASSHIPPGLAGEYNEQFF
- | TRBD1 | TRBJ1-2 | TRBV10-3 | TGTGCCATCAGTGAGTCGATGGGACAGGGAGACTATGGCTACACCTTC | CAISESMGQGDYGYTF
- | TRBD1 | TRBJ1-4 | TRBV6-4 | TGTGCCAGCAGTGACTCGACTGCGCAGGGGGTGGGTGATAATCGTGAAAAACTGTTTTTT | CASSDSTAQGVGDNREKLFF
- | - | TRBJ1-5 | TRBV5-6 | TGTGCCAGCAGCTTAAGTATAGGGAGCAGCAATCAGCCCCAGCATTTT | CASSLSIGSSNQPQHF
- | - | TRBJ1-2 | TRBV6-6 | TGTGCCAGCAGTCGCTCCAAGGGGGATCGCAGGGCCCGAAGCTATGGCTACACCTTC | CASSRSKGDRRARSYGYTF
- | TRBD1 | TRBJ1-2 | TRBV7-9 | TGTGCCAGCAGCTTAGCTAGACAGGGGGCGCGGTATGGCTACACCTTC | CASSLARQGARYGYTF
- | - | TRBJ2-5 | TRBV30 | TGTGCCTGGAGTGTACTCGGACAGCAAGAGACCCAGTACTTC | CAWSVLGQQETQYF
- | - | TRBJ2-3 | TRBV27 | TGTGCCAGCAGTTTATTTCTGCGTGATACGCAGTATTTT | CASSLFLRDTQYF
- | TRBD2 | TRBJ2-1 | TRBV11-3 | TGTGCCAGCAGCCGAGGTGGAGCGGGAGTCGATGAGCAGTTCTTC | CASSRGGAGVDEQFF
- | TRBD1 | TRBJ1-2 | TRBV7-9 | TGTGCCAGCAGCTTGACAGGGGGTGTCTATGGCTACACCTTC | CASSLTGGVYGYTF